Each of the 8 T cell receptor beta chains below was sequenced from the same sample in a study of blood T cell dynamics during melanoma immunotherapy. Method: immunoSEQ multiplex PCR; TCRdb's copy keeps in-frame clones and lacks some. The profile shows about 7,000 clones, roughly 80% of them singletons. This sample's time point: pre-treatment baseline. The input for sequencing was blood, taken from a patient treated with checkpoint blockade. The receptors derive from a human donor with melanoma.

The V and J genes are TRBV30 and TRBJ2-5; 7 bases agree with TRBD1. The J call may be incorrect, as the DNA end agrees better with TRBJ2-7. The germline V gene has CDR1 GTSNPN and CDR2 SVGIG (reference sequence). This CDR3 has 14 residues. The CDR3 nucleotides read TGTGCCTGGCCAAAAAGGGGACAGCTCTACGAGCAGTACTTC. This encodes CAWPKRGQLYEQYF.

This chain joins TRBV19 and TRBJ2-7, with D perhaps given as TRBD1 or TRBD2 (5 bases each). This CDR3 has 13 amino acids. Trimming took off 4 bases at V and 0 bases at J, with 7 bases between the two ends. The germline gives CDR1 LNHDA, CDR2 SQIVND (reference sequence). The DNA for the CDR3 is TGTGCCAGTAGTAATGGGGGCTCCTACGAGCAGTACTTC. This translates into CASSNGGSYEQYF.

The chain links TRBV28 to TRBJ2-7; TRBD1 agrees at 7 bases. CDR3 length equals 13 residues. With V trimmed by 8 bases and J by 2 bases, 6 bases remained unmatched. Germline CDR1 is MDHEN and CDR2 is SYDVKM. The CDR3 spells CASSHRGAYEQYF. CDR3 bases: TGTGCCAGCTCTCACAGGGGAGCCTACGAGCAGTACTTC. Combining the CDR3 with reference TRBV28 and TRBJ2-7 gives the whole variable domain DVKVTQSSRYLVKRTGEKVFLECVQDMDHENMFWYRQDPGLGLRLIYFSYDVKMKEKGDIPEGYSVSREKKERFSLILESASTNQTSMYLCASSHRGAYEQYFGPGTRLTVT.

This chain links TRBV15 with TRBJ1-2, with a weak D call TRBD1 (6 bases). Germline V CDR1 and CDR2: LNHNV, YYDKDF (reference sequence). The germline V and J ends were trimmed by 0 bases and 4 bases, with 15 bases remaining between them. This CDR3 comprises 16 residues. As DNA, the CDR3 is TGTGCCACCAGCAGAGATCGTGGGGGCGCCGGCTATGGCTACACCTTC. It is translated as CATSRDRGGAGYGYTF.

This chain joins TRBV27 and TRBJ1-2; a possible D gene is TRBD1 (5 bases). Germline V gives CDR1 MNHEY, CDR2 SMNVEV (reference sequence). V was clipped by 3 bases and J by 7 bases, with 18 bases between them. The CDR3 covers 15 residues. CDR3 bases: TGTGCCAGCAGTTTCGGGGTGGCAGGGAGTGCTGGCTACACCTTC. It is translated as CASSFGVAGSAGYTF.

The V gene is TRBV28, the J gene TRBJ2-7; 8 nucleotides agree with TRBD1. This CDR3 has 15 residues. The germline gives CDR1 MDHEN, CDR2 SYDVKM. V was pared by 2 bases and J by 0 bases, with 3 bases of the junction left unmatched. The CDR3 spells CASSLRTGSSYEQYF. CDR3 coding DNA: TGTGCCAGCAGTTTACGGACAGGGAGCTCCTACGAGCAGTACTTC.

V usage is TRBV7-2 and J usage is TRBJ2-6; D gene uncertain. The germline gives CDR1 SGHTA, CDR2 FQGNSA. The CDR3 runs 16 residues. Trimming shortened V by 7 bases and J by 1 base, and 14 bases separated the two germline ends. The CDR3 region has the DNA TGTGCCAGCATCGTCAACAGCGCATCTGGGGCCAACGTCCTGACTTTC. Its translation is CASIVNSASGANVLTF.

The V gene is TRBV6-5, the J gene TRBJ2-7; no clear D gene. This CDR3 comprises 12 residues. V was shortened by 7 bases and J by 3 bases, with 10 bases between the two germline ends. Germline V gives CDR1 MNHEY, CDR2 SVGAGI. This chain's CDR3 is CASKGSNYEQYF. CDR3 bases: TGTGCCAGCAAAGGGTCTAACTACGAGCAGTACTTC.